Below are 24 T cell receptor beta chains sequenced from a single sample in a study of blood T cells in healthy people across ages. Combining a sample-barcoded 5' primer with a J-beta primer mix, a second PCR ran for roughly 7 to 12 cycles. Each CDR3 protein gets one entry after TCRdb re-called the 5' RACE reads with MiXCR. The repertoire holds hundreds of thousands of distinct CDR3 sequences, with 20% to 25% as singletons. Source material: blood. These TCRs come from a man aged 65 to 85 in good health.

This clonotype was counted only a few times. This chain links TRBV5-1 with TRBJ2-2; D unclear. V shed 6 bases and J shed 4 bases, with 10 bases lying between them. This CDR3 is 13 amino acids long. Germline CDR1 and CDR2: SGHRS and YFSETQ. The CDR3 DNA sequence: TGCGCCAGCACAAAGGAATTCACCGGGGAGCTGTTTTTT. Its translation: CASTKEFTGELFF. The full variable domain, its missing parts supplied by reference TRBV5-1 and TRBJ2-2, is KAGVTQTPRYLIKTRGQQVTLSCSPISGHRSVSWYQQTPGQGLQFLFEYFSETQRNKGNFPGRFSGRQFSNSRSEMNVSTLELGDSALYLCASTKEFTGELFFGEGSRLTVL.

This clonotype was seen just once. The gene calls are TRBV29-1 and TRBJ2-3, with 7 bases aligning to TRBD1. V lost 4 bases to trimming and J lost 2 bases; unmatched junction nucleotides: 3. The CDR3 spans 13 residues. The germline V gene has CDR1 SQVTM and CDR2 ANQGSEA. The CDR3 DNA sequence: TGCAGCGTTGGACAGGGCGTCACAGATACGCAGTATTTT. Translation gives CSVGQGVTDTQYF.

This clonotype has ten or more counts. V usage is TRBV20-1 and J usage is TRBJ2-1; tentatively, D is TRBD2 (5 bases). Per the germline V gene, CDR1 is DFQATT and CDR2 is SNEGSKA (reference sequence). The CDR3 covers 13 residues. Deletions cut 3 bases from V and 2 bases from J, with 8 bases between. The CDR3 spells CSASAGAYNEQFF. The CDR3 coding sequence is TGCAGTGCTAGCGCGGGTGCCTACAATGAGCAGTTCTTC.

This clonotype was counted a few times. V usage is TRBV9 and J usage is TRBJ2-5; D is uncertain. The J call is uncertain, as TRBJ2-7 better fits the DNA end. The V gene's germline CDR1 is SGDLS and CDR2 YYNGEE. The CDR3 is 16 residues long. The DNA for the CDR3 is TGTGCCAGCAGCGTAGGTCCCAGCGCTCTCTCCTACGAGCAGTACTTC. Translation gives CASSVGPSALSYEQYF.

This chain uses TRBV7-2 with TRBJ1-3; no clear D gene. Between the trimmed V and J ends, which lost 4 bases and 3 bases, there was a span of 13 bases. The CDR3 length is 15 residues. The germline gives CDR1 SGHTA, CDR2 FQGNSA. The DNA for the CDR3 is TGTGCCAGCAGCTCCGGCCAGGCGATTGGAAACACCATATATTTT. Amino acids: CASSSGQAIGNTIYF.

There are a few counts of this clonotype. This chain connects TRBV12-3 or TRBV12-4 to TRBJ2-3; D unclear. The CDR3 consists of 14 residues. V gave up 1 base and J gave up 2 bases, with 7 bases separating them. The CDR3 DNA sequence: TGTGCCAGCAGTTTAGGGATCTACACAGATACGCAGTATTTT. Translating it yields CASSLGIYTDTQYF.

This clonotype showed up just a few times. This chain links TRBV7-8 with TRBJ2-1; 10 bases are shared with TRBD2. This CDR3 comprises 16 residues. V trimming: 0 bases; J trimming: 8 bases; junction bases outside the gene matches: 7. CDR1 and CDR2 (germline): SGHVS, FQNEAQ. This chain's CDR3 is CASSLASSGGAYEQFF. DNA of the CDR3: TGTGCCAGCAGCTTAGCTTCCAGCGGGGGGGCTTATGAGCAGTTCTTC.

V usage is TRBV2 and J usage is TRBJ1-2; 9 bases align to TRBD1. V was pared by 5 bases and J by 2 bases, with 6 bases of the junction left unmatched. The V gene's germline CDR1 is SNHLY and CDR2 FYNNEI. The CDR3 runs to 15 residues. CDR3 nucleotide sequence: TGTGCCAGCAGTACCGGACAGGGGCGGAACTATGGCTACACCTTC. Translating gives CASSTGQGRNYGYTF. Full variable domain (remainder filled in from reference TRBV2 and TRBJ1-2): EPEVTQTPSHQVTQMGQEVILRCVPISNHLYFYWYRQILGQKVEFLVSFYNNEISEKSEIFDDQFSVERPDGSNFTLKIRSTKLEDSAMYFCASSTGQGRNYGYTFGSGTRLTVV.

CDR3 in DNA: TGTGCCAGCAGTTTATCTCTACAGGGGAGAGAGACCCAGTACTTC. Its protein product is CASSLSLQGRETQYF. The chain has TRBV27 and TRBJ2-5; 7 positions agree with TRBD1. With 0 bases clipped from V and 4 bases from J, the junction kept 5 bases outside the gene matches. The V gene's germline CDR1 is MNHEY and CDR2 SMNVEV (reference sequence). The CDR3 contains 15 residues.

This clonotype turned up a few times. The chain has TRBV7-8 and TRBJ2-3; no clear D. The CDR3 covers 16 residues. Germline-derived CDR1 and CDR2 are SGHVS and FQNEAQ. Between the trimmed V and J ends, which lost 8 bases and 3 bases, there was a span of 21 bases. This chain's CDR3 is CASRRRINQLTDTQYF. CDR3 nucleotide sequence: TGTGCCAGCCGCAGACGGATAAACCAGTTAACAGATACGCAGTATTTT.

The chain recombines TRBV7-8 with TRBJ1-6; 11 nucleotides align to TRBD1. From germline, CDR1 is SGHVS and CDR2 FQNEAQ. J lost 9 bases, V lost 5 bases, and 9 bases had no gene match. This CDR3 spans 16 amino acids. This chain's CDR3 is CASSHSTGTGGSPLHF. For the CDR3, the DNA is TGTGCCAGCAGCCATTCCACCGGGACAGGGGGTTCACCCCTCCACTTT.

This clonotype was seen more than once but under ten times. Likely a read error: the CDR3 ends without its conserved phenylalanine or tryptophan. The chain has TRBV5-1 and TRBJ1-1; D gene uncertain. Germline values: CDR1 SGHRS, CDR2 YFSETQ. V lost 1 base to trimming and J lost 0 bases, with 7 bases between them. The CDR3 has 14 residues. The CDR3 region is CASSLQNMNTEAFS. The CDR3 bases are TGCGCCAGCAGCTTGCAGAATATGAACACTGAAGCTTTCTCT.

The chain has TRBV12-5 and TRBJ2-5; no definite D call. The CDR3 loop spans 12 amino acids. Trimming stripped 0 bases from V and 4 bases from J, with 3 bases between. Germline CDR1 is LGHNT and CDR2 is FRNRAP. CDR3 region: CASGLVLETQYF. CDR3 bases: TGTGCTAGTGGTTTGGTCTTAGAGACCCAGTACTTC.

The chain employs TRBV20-1 and TRBJ2-3; 7 nucleotides match TRBD2. The CDR3 contains 15 residues. Trimming removed 3 bases from V and 0 bases from J; junction bases left unmatched: 6. In germline, CDR1 is DFQATT, CDR2 SNEGSKA (reference sequence). CDR3 DNA: TGCAGTGCTAGGGGGGGGACTTCTAGCACAGATACGCAGTATTTT. The encoded protein is CSARGGTSSTDTQYF.

The V and J genes are TRBV19 and TRBJ2-1; D perhaps matches TRBD1 (6 bases). Germline values: CDR1 LNHDA, CDR2 SQIVND (reference sequence). The CDR3 has 14 residues. V shed 5 bases and J shed 4 bases, with 12 bases lying between them. This chain's CDR3 is CASSRAGVYNEQFF. For the CDR3, the DNA is TGTGCCAGTAGTCGGGCAGGGGTTTACAATGAGCAGTTCTTC.

This clonotype has more than one count but fewer than ten. The rearrangement uses TRBV5-1 and TRBJ2-4, with D unresolved. Trimming took off 5 bases at V and 0 bases at J, with 9 bases between the two ends. This CDR3 spans 14 amino acids. CDR1 and CDR2 (germline): SGHRS, YFSETQ. In nucleotides, the CDR3 is TGCGCCAGCAGGAGCGAATTAGCCAAAAACATTCAGTACTTC. Translating it yields CASRSELAKNIQYF.

The chain uses TRBV2 and TRBJ1-4; a possible D gene is TRBD1 (5 bases). Between the trimmed V and J ends, which lost 6 bases and 0 bases, there was a span of 14 bases. This CDR3 contains 16 residues. The germline CDR1 and CDR2 sequences are SNHLY and FYNNEI. The chain's CDR3 is CASRRDGGATNEKLFF. The CDR3 DNA is TGTGCCAGCAGAAGGGACGGCGGAGCAACTAATGAAAAACTGTTTTTT. Full variable domain (rest looked up from reference TRBV2 and TRBJ1-4): EPEVTQTPSHQVTQMGQEVILRCVPISNHLYFYWYRQILGQKVEFLVSFYNNEISEKSEIFDDQFSVERPDGSNFTLKIRSTKLEDSAMYFCASRRDGGATNEKLFFGSGTQLSVL.

This rearrangement joins TRBV6-2 or TRBV6-3 to TRBJ2-7, with TRBD2 as a possible D gene (5 bases). There are 13 residues in the CDR3. With 4 bases removed from V and 2 bases from J, the gap between germline ends came to 9 bases. The germline CDR1 and CDR2 sequences are MNHEY and SVGEGT. The CDR3 DNA sequence: TGTGCCAGCAGTTTACAGCGGACCTACGAGCAGTACTTC. Translation gives CASSLQRTYEQYF.

This clonotype was seen a few times. The rearrangement joins TRBV6-1 to TRBJ2-5, with 11 bases lining up with TRBD2. Trimming cost V 2 bases and J 5 bases; bases outside gene matches: 13. The germline V gene has CDR1 MNHNS and CDR2 SASEGT. The CDR3 has 18 amino acids. This chain's CDR3 is CASSEKGLAGGPRETQYF. The CDR3 DNA sequence: TGTGCCAGCAGTGAAAAGGGCTTAGCGGGAGGGCCAAGGGAGACCCAGTACTTC.

This clonotype was counted ten times or more. V gene TRBV5-5 combines with J gene TRBJ2-7, with a weak D call TRBD1 (5 bases). Germline CDR1 and CDR2: SGHKS and YYEKEE (reference sequence). CDR3 length: 15 amino acids. Trimming shortened V by 3 bases and J by 3 bases, and 16 bases separated the two germline ends. As DNA, the CDR3 is TGTGCCAGCAGCTCTTTAGGGGATATGATCTACGAGCAGTACTTC. Protein product: CASSSLGDMIYEQYF.

The V and J genes are TRBV6-2 or TRBV6-3 and TRBJ2-5; D is uncertain. Germline V lookup: CDR1 MNHEY, CDR2 SVGEGT. With 3 bases removed from V and 3 bases from J, the gap between germline ends came to 8 bases. This CDR3 comprises 13 residues. CDR3 sequence: CASSYWSEETQYF. CDR3 DNA: TGTGCCAGCAGTTATTGGTCAGAAGAGACCCAGTACTTC.

This clonotype was seen a few times. V and J are TRBV18 and TRBJ2-5; D might be TRBD2 (5 bases). This CDR3 has 14 residues. Germline-derived CDR1 and CDR2 are KGHSH and LQKENI. Trimming removed 2 bases at V and 3 bases at J, with 10 bases between. The CDR3 nucleotides are TGTGCCAGCTCACCATATGGAGGCGAAGAGACCCAGTACTTC. Its protein is CASSPYGGEETQYF.

The chain joins TRBV20-1 to TRBJ2-7; 13 positions agree with TRBD2. The CDR3 sequence is 17 residues long. Per germline, CDR1 DFQATT and CDR2 SNEGSKA (reference sequence). Trimming cost V 0 bases and J 2 bases; bases outside gene matches: 7. The CDR3 DNA follows: TGCAGTGCTAGAGATCCCGGACTAGCGGGAGAGGCCTACGAGCAGTACTTC. This translates into CSARDPGLAGEAYEQYF.

J is TRBJ2-5 and V is TRBV28; TRBD1 matches 7 bases. The J call is doubtful: the DNA matches TRBJ2-7 better. Per germline, CDR1 MDHEN and CDR2 SYDVKM. The CDR3 has 13 amino acids. The CDR3 bases are TGTGCCAGCAGTCTCACAGGGGTCGGCGAGCAGTACTTC. Translating it yields CASSLTGVGEQYF.